This T cell receptor (beta chain) was captured by sequencing in a study of radiotherapy plus CTLA-4 blockade in lung cancer. Clones were sequenced by immunoSEQ multiplex PCR, and TCRdb holds only the in-frame ones, with some missing. The sample consists of roughly 50,000 clones, more than 60% of them appearing once. There are a few counts of this clone. The CDR3 spans 13 residues. The chain combines TRBV12-1 with TRBJ2-7; TRBD1, the table's D call, lacks a check against the DNA. TRBV12-1 is designated a pseudogene. The source was peripheral blood, collected from a patient treated with radiotherapy plus ipilimumab. The origin of this receptor is a human donor with non-small cell lung cancer who had a partial response to radiotherapy plus ipilimumab. This CDR3 is CASSPGQTYEQYF. The CDR3 coding sequence is TGTGCCAGCAGCCCAGGACAGACCTACGAGCAGTACTTC.